This T cell receptor beta chain was found in a study of cytomegalovirus exposure and HLA in healthy donors. PCR involved 60 Vbeta and 13 Jbeta primers. Repertoires were generated with immunoSEQ multiplex PCR, while TCRdb's copy carries only in-frame clones and drops some. The sample includes over 150,000 clones, about three quarters seen only once; the top ten take 3% to 3.5%. The germline CDR1 and CDR2 sequences are SGHTA and FQGTGA. Unmatched junction bases numbered 9, after V lost 6 bases and J lost 6 bases. This CDR3 spans 14 amino acids. Study observations and caveats: Later on, an analysis found that several of the most significant clusters appeared to be linked to common viral pathogens, which included parvovirus B19. It was reported that the classifier diagnosed cytomegalovirus status with high specificity and sensitivity in both the original and validation cohorts.

This clone was counted a single time. Antigen unknown. This chain joins TRBV7-3 and TRBJ2-7, with 9 bases that match TRBD1. This receptor was identified in a woman aged 45 to 65 in good health and CMV-seropositive. The material sequenced was PBMCs. CDR3 region: CASSAGQGISEQYF. The CDR3 DNA reads as TGTGCCAGCAGTGCCGGACAGGGGATTTCCGAGCAGTACTTC. Based on the CDR3 plus reference TRBV7-3 and TRBJ2-7, the full variable domain is GAGVSQTPSNKVTEKGKYVELRCDPISGHTALYWYRQSLGQGPEFLIYFQGTGAADDSGLPNDRFFAVRPEGSVSTLKIQRTERGDSAVYLCASSAGQGISEQYFGPGTRLTVT.